The sequence of this TCR beta chain was determined in a study of graft-versus-host responses after intestinal transplantation. Sequencing was performed with immunoSEQ multiplex PCR; in TCRdb, only in-frame clones are kept and a portion is missing. Among tens of thousands of clones, about 91% were seen once, and the ten largest hold nearly 0.5%. With respect to this clone: Its matching antigen is unknown.

The CDR3 is made up of 15 amino acids. The ends were cut back, 6 bases at V and 4 bases at J, with 18 bases in the middle. Germline-derived CDR1 and CDR2 are ENHRY and SYGVKD. The chain combines TRBV10-3 with TRBJ1-2; D ambiguous. This clonotype was sampled from a human donor who received an intestinal transplant. The specimen was unstimulated CD8+ T cells sorted from spleen or lymph node cells, collected before intestinal transplant. CDR3 residues: CAIRAASPALYGYTF. In DNA, the CDR3 is TGTGCCATCAGAGCGGCCAGTCCGGCCCTCTATGGCTACACCTTC.